Listed here are 10 T cell receptor beta chains from one sample, sequenced in a study of Ad26.COV2.S vaccination and SARS-CoV-2 variants. As for treatment: around 19 received Ad26.COV2.S at low or high dose, single or two shots; roughly five received placebo; per-sample allocation not given. Day 63 after the first injection of vaccine or placebo was the sampling time. The repertoire was sequenced with immunoSEQ multiplex PCR; TCRdb's copy has only in-frame clones and lacks some. The table lists more than 400,000 clones, 90% of them singletons, with 4.3% in the top ten. The sample in question was peripheral blood, obtained in a trial of Ad26.COV2.S vaccine versus placebo. All receptors derive from a person aged 18-65 years who received the Ad26.COV2.S COVID-19 vaccine or a placebo.

The V call is TRBV21-1, the J call TRBJ1-5; TRBD1 is the table's D call and was not checked against the DNA. TRBV21-1 is classified as a pseudogene. The CDR3 has 14 residues. CDR3 nucleotide sequence: TGTGCCAGCAGCAACCCCTCAGGGAATCAGCCCCAGCATTTT. This gives the protein CASSNPSGNQPQHF.

This clone has just one count. The gene calls are TRBV7-6 and TRBJ1-5, with D possibly matching TRBD1 (5 bases). The V end was cut by 5 bases, the J end by 6 bases, with 14 bases between. CDR3 length equals 14 residues. CDR1 and CDR2 from the germline V gene are SGHVS and FNYEAQ. The CDR3 loop is CASSQLGEGQPQHF. CDR3 coding DNA: TGTGCCAGCAGCCAACTGGGGGAAGGTCAGCCCCAGCATTTT.

This clone was recorded at least ten times. The chain carries TRBV6-2 or TRBV6-3 and TRBJ2-7; 7 bases are a match to TRBD1. V shed 2 bases, J shed 0 bases, and the junction held 10 bases outside the gene matches. This CDR3 region has 17 residues. Germline V CDR1 and CDR2: MNHEY, SVGEGT. The CDR3 DNA reads TGTGCCAGCAGTTACCGGGACAGCGGTTACTACTCCTACGAGCAGTACTTC. Residues: CASSYRDSGYYSYEQYF.

The chain joins TRBV5-1 to TRBJ1-2, with a possible D match to TRBD1 (5 bases). The germline V gene encodes CDR1 SGHRS and CDR2 YFSETQ. V dropped 5 bases and J dropped 6 bases, with 23 bases sitting between them. The CDR3 runs 16 residues. The CDR3 spells CASSFNREQGFHGYTF. The CDR3 region has the DNA TGCGCCAGCAGTTTCAACCGGGAGCAGGGATTTCATGGCTACACCTTC.

The rearrangement uses TRBV5-1 and TRBJ2-2; D not resolved. V was shortened by 4 bases and J by 6 bases, with 13 bases between the two germline ends. Germline values: CDR1 SGHRS, CDR2 YFSETQ. The CDR3 loop spans 14 amino acids. The CDR3 sequence is CASSRDSLAGELFF. CDR3 nucleotides: TGCGCCAGCAGCAGGGATTCTCTCGCCGGGGAGCTGTTTTTT. The variable domain in full, completed from reference TRBV5-1 and TRBJ2-2, reads KAGVTQTPRYLIKTRGQQVTLSCSPISGHRSVSWYQQTPGQGLQFLFEYFSETQRNKGNFPGRFSGRQFSNSRSEMNVSTLELGDSALYLCASSRDSLAGELFFGEGSRLTVL.

This chain joins TRBV7-9 and TRBJ1-1; D is perhaps TRBD1 (6 bases). This CDR3 is 17 amino acids long. Germline V gene lookup returns CDR1 SEHNR and CDR2 FQNEAQ (reference sequence). V lost 1 base, J lost 0 bases, and 15 bases lay in between. The CDR3 DNA follows: TGTGCCAGCAGCTTAGGCGGGCGGCAGGGGATGAACACTGAAGCTTTCTTT. Translation gives CASSLGGRQGMNTEAFF.

The chain links TRBV29-1 to TRBJ2-4, with a tentative D call TRBD2 (5 bases). Germline V gene data show CDR1 as SQVTM and CDR2 as ANQGSEA. The CDR3 has 15 residues. The V and J ends lost 1 base and 1 base respectively, with 11 bases between them. CDR3 amino acids: CSVEGATGAKNIQYF. Written as DNA, the CDR3 is TGCAGCGTTGAAGGGGCCACGGGGGCCAAAAACATTCAGTACTTC.

J is TRBJ2-5 and V is TRBV7-2; TRBD2 matches 8 bases. With 5 bases clipped from V and 5 bases from J, the junction kept 13 bases outside the gene matches. The CDR3 totals 16 residues. Germline V gene lookup returns CDR1 SGHTA and CDR2 FQGNSA. The CDR3 DNA is TGTGCCAGCAGCCCAAGTAGGCTAGCGGGTAGGGAGACCCAGTACTTC. Translated: CASSPSRLAGRETQYF. Supplemented by reference TRBV7-2 and TRBJ2-5, the full variable domain reads GAGVSQSPSNKVTEKGKDVELRCDPISGHTALYWYRQSLGQGLEFLIYFQGNSAPDKSGLPSDRFSAERTGGSVSTLTIQRTQQEDSAVYLCASSPSRLAGRETQYFGPGTRLLVL.

The CDR3 reads CASKGAKRSEQYF. The CDR3 DNA is TGTGCCAGCAAGGGGGCGAAGAGGAGCGAGCAGTACTTC. The V gene is TRBV28, the J gene TRBJ2-7; TRBD1 matches 7 bases. This CDR3 has 13 residues. Germline loops: CDR1 MDHEN, CDR2 SYDVKM. Trimming at V came to 7 bases and at J to 6 bases, leaving 9 bases not matched to a gene. Complete variable domain (other parts from reference TRBV28 and TRBJ2-7): DVKVTQSSRYLVKRTGEKVFLECVQDMDHENMFWYRQDPGLGLRLIYFSYDVKMKEKGDIPEGYSVSREKKERFSLILESASTNQTSMYLCASKGAKRSEQYFGPGTRLTVT.

The chain recombines TRBV21-1 with TRBJ2-2; the table's D call TRBD1 went unverified against the DNA. TRBV21-1 is tagged as a pseudogene. The CDR3 spans 15 residues. CDR3 in amino acids: CASSKGTGNTGELFF. The CDR3, as DNA: TGTGCCAGCAGCAAGGGGACAGGGAACACCGGGGAGCTGTTTTTT.